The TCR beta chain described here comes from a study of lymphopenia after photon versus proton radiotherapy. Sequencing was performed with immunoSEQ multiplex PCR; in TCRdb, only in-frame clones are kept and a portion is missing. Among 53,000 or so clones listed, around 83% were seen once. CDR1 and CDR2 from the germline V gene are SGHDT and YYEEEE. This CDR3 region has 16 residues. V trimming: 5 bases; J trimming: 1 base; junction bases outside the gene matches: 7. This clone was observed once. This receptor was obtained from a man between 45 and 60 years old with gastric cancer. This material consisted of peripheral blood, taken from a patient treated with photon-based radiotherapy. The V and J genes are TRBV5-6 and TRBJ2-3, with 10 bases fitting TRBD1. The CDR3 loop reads CASSIGTGVRTDTQYF. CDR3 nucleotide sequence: TGTGCCAGCAGTATAGGGACAGGGGTTCGCACAGATACGCAGTATTTT.